The present T cell receptor beta chain was sequenced within a study of blood T cell repertoires in COVID-19. There are 14 residues in the CDR3. The germline CDR1 and CDR2 sequences are KGHSH and LQKENI. The V end was cut by 6 bases, the J end by 6 bases, with 14 bases between. Measured with immunoSEQ multiplex PCR; TCRdb has only the in-frame clones, and not every one. The sample includes fewer than 60,000 clones, 81% of them seen just once. The chain couples TRBV18 to TRBJ2-2; possible D gene TRBD2, 6 bases. The TCR was taken from an elderly woman with COVID-19, enrolled during active disease. The specimen was peripheral blood. This CDR3 is CASSFGGTSGELFF. CDR3 DNA: TGTGCCAGCTCCTTCGGGGGAACCTCCGGGGAGCTGTTTTTT.